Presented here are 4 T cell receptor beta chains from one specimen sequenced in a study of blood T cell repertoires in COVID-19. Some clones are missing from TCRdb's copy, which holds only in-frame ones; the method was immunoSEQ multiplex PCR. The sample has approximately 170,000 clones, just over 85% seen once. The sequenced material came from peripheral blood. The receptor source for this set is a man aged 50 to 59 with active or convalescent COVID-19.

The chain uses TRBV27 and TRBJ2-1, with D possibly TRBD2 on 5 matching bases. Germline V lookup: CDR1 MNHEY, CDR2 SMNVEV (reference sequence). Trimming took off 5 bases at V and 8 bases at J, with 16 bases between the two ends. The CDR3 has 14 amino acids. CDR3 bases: TGTGCCAGCAGTCCTACTACCCACGGGGATGAGCAGTTCTTC. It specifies CASSPTTHGDEQFF.

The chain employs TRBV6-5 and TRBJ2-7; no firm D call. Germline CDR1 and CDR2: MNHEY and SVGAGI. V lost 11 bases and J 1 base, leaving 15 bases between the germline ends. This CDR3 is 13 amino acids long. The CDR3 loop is CADIWYFSYEQYF. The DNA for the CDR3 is TGTGCCGACATCTGGTACTTTTCCTACGAGCAGTACTTC.

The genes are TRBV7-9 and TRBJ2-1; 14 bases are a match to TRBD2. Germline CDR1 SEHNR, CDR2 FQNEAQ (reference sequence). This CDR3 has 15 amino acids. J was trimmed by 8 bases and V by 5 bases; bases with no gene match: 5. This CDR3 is CASSLKGLAGDEQFF. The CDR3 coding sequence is TGTGCCAGCAGCCTAAAGGGACTAGCGGGGGATGAGCAGTTCTTC.

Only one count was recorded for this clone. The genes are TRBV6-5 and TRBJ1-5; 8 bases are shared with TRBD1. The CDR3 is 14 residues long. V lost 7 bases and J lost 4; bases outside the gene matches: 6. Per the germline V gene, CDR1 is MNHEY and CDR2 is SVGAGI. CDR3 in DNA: TGTGCCAGCACGGTCGGGACAGGTAATCAGCCCCAGCATTTT. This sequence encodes CASTVGTGNQPQHF.